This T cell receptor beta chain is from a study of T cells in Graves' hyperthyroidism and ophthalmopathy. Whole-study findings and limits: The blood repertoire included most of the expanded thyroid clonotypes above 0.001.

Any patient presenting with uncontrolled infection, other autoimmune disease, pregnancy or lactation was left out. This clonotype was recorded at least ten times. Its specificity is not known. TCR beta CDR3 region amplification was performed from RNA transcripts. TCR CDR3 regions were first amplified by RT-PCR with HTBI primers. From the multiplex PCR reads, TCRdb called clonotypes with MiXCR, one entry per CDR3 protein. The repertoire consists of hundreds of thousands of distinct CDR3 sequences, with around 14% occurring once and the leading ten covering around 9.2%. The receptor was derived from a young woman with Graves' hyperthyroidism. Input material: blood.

The CDR3 bases are TGTGCCAGCAGTTCATTTGTCTGGGGAGAGACCCAGTACTTC. Translated: CASSSFVWGETQYF. The gene calls are TRBV28 and TRBJ2-5; D remains ambiguous. The CDR3 has 14 residues. In germline, CDR1 is MDHEN, CDR2 SYDVKM. With 4 bases removed from V and 4 bases from J, the gap between germline ends came to 13 bases.